This record covers a single T cell receptor beta chain. The antigen is undetermined. Specified treatment: 15 to 20 received Ad26.COV2.S at low or high dose, single or two shots; roughly five received placebo; per-sample allocation not given. The samples were gathered on day 63 after the first injection of vaccine or placebo. The data derive from a study of Ad26.COV2.S vaccination and SARS-CoV-2 variants. V lost 5 bases, J lost 2 bases, and 8 bases stayed unmatched. The germline gives CDR1 KGHSH, CDR2 LQKENI. The CDR3 totals 15 residues. Clones were sequenced by immunoSEQ multiplex PCR, and TCRdb holds only the in-frame ones, with some missing. The sample has approximately 480,000 clones; roughly 87% are singletons. Study-wide results and caveats: The study found higher spike-specific TCR breadth in vaccine than placebo recipients.

The chain couples TRBV18 to TRBJ2-5, with 7 positions matching TRBD2. This receptor was taken from a person between 18 and 65 years old who received the Ad26.COV2.S COVID-19 vaccine or a placebo. The material was peripheral blood, obtained in a trial of Ad26.COV2.S vaccine versus placebo. Here the CDR3 DNA reads TGTGCCAGCTCATCGAGCGGGGCGCCACAAGAGACCCAGTACTTC. Translated, it gives CASSSSGAPQETQYF.